The 17 T cell receptor beta chains listed next were all sequenced from one sample in a study of T cells in Graves' hyperthyroidism and ophthalmopathy. TCR beta CDR3 regions were amplified from RNA. An initial round of RT-PCR targeting the TCR CDR3 relied on the HTBI primer set. Each CDR3 protein gets one entry after TCRdb re-called the multiplex PCR reads with MiXCR. The table has about 370,000 distinct CDR3 sequences, 13% to 15% seen once. Sequencing was carried out using blood. The receptors were gathered from a woman aged 55-70 years with Graves' ophthalmopathy.

In its sample, this clonotype was seen many times. This sequence joins TRBV18 and TRBJ2-7, with D perhaps given as TRBD1 or TRBD2 (5 bases each). V was shortened by 5 bases and J by 1 base, with 12 bases between the two germline ends. The CDR3 is made up of 14 amino acids. Germline V lookup: CDR1 KGHSH, CDR2 LQKENI. CDR3: CASSARDESYEQYF. Here the CDR3 DNA reads TGTGCCAGCTCAGCCCGGGACGAGTCCTACGAGCAGTACTTC.

This clonotype was seen many times. This chain connects TRBV7-3 to TRBJ2-3; D may be TRBD1 or TRBD2 (6 bases each). Trimming pared 4 bases from V and 4 bases from J, leaving 12 bases between. The CDR3 totals 14 residues. The germline V gene has CDR1 SGHTA and CDR2 FQGTGA. CDR3 loop: CASSSQRGADTQYF. The CDR3 bases are TGTGCCAGCAGCTCCCAGAGGGGGGCAGATACGCAGTATTTT. Together with reference TRBV7-3 and TRBJ2-3, the CDR3 gives the full variable domain: GAGVSQTPSNKVTEKGKYVELRCDPISGHTALYWYRQSLGQGPEFLIYFQGTGAADDSGLPNDRFFAVRPEGSVSTLKIQRTERGDSAVYLCASSSQRGADTQYFGPGTRLTVL.

This clonotype was counted many times. The chain has TRBV5-1 and TRBJ2-2; maybe TRBD1 (6 bases). From germline, CDR1 is SGHRS and CDR2 YFSETQ. V shed 9 bases and J shed 3 bases, with 12 bases lying between them. The CDR3 has 13 residues. CDR3 bases: TGCGCCACCAGGACAGATGACACCGGGGAGCTGTTTTTT. Translated: CATRTDDTGELFF.

To note about this clonotype: Its ends do not fully match the called genes, so a read error is possible. This chain connects TRBV12-3 or TRBV12-4 to TRBJ1-2, with a weak D call TRBD1 (6 bases). The CDR3 is made up of 13 amino acids. CDR3 loop: CASSLTGNSGYTF. CDR3 in DNA: TGTGCCAGCAGTTTAACAGGGAACTCTGGCTACACCTTC.

The genes are TRBV7-8 and TRBJ1-2; 9 bases are a match to TRBD1. The CDR3 has 15 residues. Per the germline V gene, CDR1 is SGHVS and CDR2 is FQNEAQ. With V trimmed by 0 bases and J by 7 bases, 6 bases remained unmatched. The CDR3 protein is CASSLARGQGSGYTF. In nucleotides, the CDR3 is TGTGCCAGCAGCTTAGCGCGGGGACAGGGCTCTGGCTACACCTTC.

This clonotype has at least ten counts. This sequence joins TRBV20-1 and TRBJ2-7; possibly TRBD1 or TRBD2 for D (6 bases each). The ends were cut back, 3 bases at V and 2 bases at J, with 11 bases in the middle. There are 13 residues in the CDR3. CDR1 is DFQATT, CDR2 SNEGSKA, per germline (reference sequence). The DNA of the CDR3 is TGCAGTGCTAGGTCGGGGGCTCCCTACGAGCAGTACTTC. Amino acids: CSARSGAPYEQYF.

The chain joins TRBV2 to TRBJ2-6; TRBD2 might be the D (6 bases). Germline assignment: CDR1 SNHLY and CDR2 FYNNEI. The CDR3 runs 17 residues. V was pared by 2 bases and J by 0 bases, with 11 bases between. CDR3 protein: CASSESAGYSGANVLTF. CDR3 in DNA: TGTGCCAGCAGTGAATCGGCGGGGTACTCTGGGGCCAACGTCCTGACTTTC.

This chain uses TRBV2 with TRBJ1-1; D gene uncertain. The CDR3 runs 14 residues. Per germline, CDR1 SNHLY and CDR2 FYNNEI. V shed 2 bases and J shed 1 base, with 8 bases lying between them. The DNA for the CDR3 is TGTGCCAGCAGTGAACGGGTTGGGAACACTGAAGCTTTCTTT. As protein: CASSERVGNTEAFF. Variable domain in full (rest from reference TRBV2 and TRBJ1-1): EPEVTQTPSHQVTQMGQEVILRCVPISNHLYFYWYRQILGQKVEFLVSFYNNEISEKSEIFDDQFSVERPDGSNFTLKIRSTKLEDSAMYFCASSERVGNTEAFFGQGTRLTVV.

This clonotype was found many times. The chain is built from TRBV7-2 and TRBJ2-1, with TRBD2 matching 12 bases. The CDR3 has 20 amino acids. Per the germline V gene, CDR1 is SGHTA and CDR2 is FQGNSA. V lost 2 bases, J lost 0 bases, and 11 bases stayed unmatched. The chain's CDR3 is CASSLRPRTSGKSSYNEQFF. DNA of the CDR3: TGTGCCAGCAGCTTACGGCCAAGGACTAGCGGGAAGAGCTCCTACAATGAGCAGTTCTTC.

This clonotype has ten or more counts. V usage is TRBV20-1 and J usage is TRBJ2-3, with 16 bases identical to TRBD2. With 1 base clipped from V and 2 bases from J, the junction kept 6 bases outside the gene matches. This CDR3 has 18 residues. Germline V lookup: CDR1 DFQATT, CDR2 SNEGSKA (reference sequence). DNA for the CDR3: TGCAGTGCTAGAGCGGGGACTAGCGGGAGGGCCTTCACAGATACGCAGTATTTT. It translates to CSARAGTSGRAFTDTQYF.

This clonotype was recorded at least ten times. The chain employs TRBV30 and TRBJ1-2; possibly TRBD1 for D (6 bases). The CDR3 covers 13 residues. Between the trimmed V and J ends, which lost 7 bases and 5 bases, there was a span of 17 bases. Per germline, CDR1 GTSNPN and CDR2 SVGIG (reference sequence). The DNA of the CDR3 is TGTGCCTACCGGGACACCCTTAGTTATGGCTACACCTTC. This gives the protein CAYRDTLSYGYTF.

The chain combines TRBV27 with TRBJ2-3, with 12 bases fitting TRBD2. This CDR3 is 17 amino acids long. V lost 4 bases, J lost 0 bases, and 5 bases stayed unmatched. The V gene's germline CDR1 is MNHEY and CDR2 SMNVEV (reference sequence). The CDR3 spells CASSSRLAGVSTDTQYF. In nucleotides, the CDR3 is TGTGCCAGCAGTTCAAGACTAGCGGGAGTGAGCACAGATACGCAGTATTTT.

This clonotype was detected only a few times. The chain links TRBV5-4 to TRBJ1-2; maybe TRBD1 (6 bases). The germline gives CDR1 SGHNT, CDR2 YYREEE (reference sequence). Trimming removed 0 bases from V and 9 bases from J, with 15 bases in between. CDR3 length: 14 residues. This chain's CDR3 is CASSLGTGTGSYTF. The CDR3 region has the DNA TGTGCCAGCAGCTTGGGAACAGGGACGGGCAGCTACACCTTC.

The chain has TRBV20-1 and TRBJ2-1, with 8 bases aligning to TRBD2. The V gene end was trimmed by 4 bases and the J gene end by 0 bases; junction bases not matched to a gene: 8. Germline V CDR1 and CDR2: DFQATT, SNEGSKA (reference sequence). The CDR3 sequence is 16 residues long. The CDR3 nucleotides are TGCAGTGCTAAGAGCCTACTAGCGGACTCCTACAATGAGCAGTTCTTC. It translates to CSAKSLLADSYNEQFF.

Points on this clonotype: A read error may be the cause here, since a much bigger clone is one base away. V and J are TRBV28 and TRBJ1-3; D not resolved. The CDR3 totals 14 residues. Looked up from germline, CDR1 is MDHEN and CDR2 is SYDVKM. The CDR3 here is CASRAHGSGNTIHF. CDR3 bases: TGTGCCAGCAGAGCCCACGGGTCTGGAAACACCATACATTTT.

There are many counts of this clonotype. This chain joins TRBV2 and TRBJ2-3; D gene uncertain. CDR3 length equals 13 residues. Trimming removed 8 bases from V and 1 base from J, with 10 bases in between. Germline V gene sequence: CDR1 SNHLY, CDR2 FYNNEI. CDR3 coding DNA: TGTGCCAGCCCTCCAAGTGGCACAGATACGCAGTATTTT. Protein sequence: CASPPSGTDTQYF.

This clonotype was seen many times. This rearrangement joins TRBV12-3 or TRBV12-4 to TRBJ1-2; D possibly corresponds to TRBD1 (5 bases). The V gene lost 4 bases and the J gene lost 8 bases, with 20 bases spanning the gap. This CDR3 has 15 amino acids. CDR3 bases: TGTGCCAGCAGTTACGCCGGGACGGTTTCCTTGGGCTACACCTTC. It translates to CASSYAGTVSLGYTF.